This T cell receptor (beta chain) appears in the sequencing data of a study of shared T cell receptors in the human thymus. Germline trimming cut 1 base from V and 3 bases from J; bases unmatched to any gene: 6. Per the germline V gene, CDR1 is MNHEY and CDR2 is SVGAGI. CDR3 length equals 15 residues. Clones were read by immunoSEQ multiplex PCR, and TCRdb kept only the in-frame ones, dropping some. The sample includes 550,000 to 800,000 clones, 70% to 90% of them seen just once. Another study also made use of these data, one on human thymus T cells. In that study: Having surgery to correct congenital heart defects, healthy Finnish infants acted as the donors. Related reports documented highly overlapping thymic repertoires among unrelated individuals.

The genes are TRBV6-5 and TRBJ2-7, with 7 bases that match TRBD2. The TCR comes from a girl under two years old with a congenital heart defect. Sequenced sample: thymocytes. The CDR3 reads CASSYLPLADYEQYF. DNA for the CDR3: TGTGCCAGCAGTTACTTACCCCTAGCGGACTACGAGCAGTACTTC.